The rows below give T cell receptor beta chains drawn from one sample of a study of early T cells in non-severe SARS-CoV-2 infection. TCRdb reprocessed the 5' RACE reads via MiXCR and lists one record per CDR3 protein. The data contain 40,000 to 60,000 distinct CDR3 sequences, roughly 4.5% of them singletons. Sequencing input: whole blood. These receptors all come from an adult who was a healthcare worker with PCR-confirmed SARS-CoV-2 infection or an uninfected control (not recorded which). Each CDR3 is given with its conserved first and last residue. Fields, in order: J gene, D gene, CDR3 length, V gene, clone size, CDR3 protein, CDR3 DNA. D genes are given only for firm matches. Size values are once, few and many counts, or a class for expanded clones, and some rows have none.

>TRBJ2-3|TRBD2|15|TRBV6-5|many
CASSYLAGGTDTQYF
TGTGCCAGCAGTTATCTAGCGGGAGGCACAGATACGCAGTATTTT
>TRBJ2-7|.|13|TRBV29-1|many
CSTSGVVGGEQYF
TGCAGCACATCCGGGGTAGTAGGAGGTGAGCAGTACTTC
>TRBJ2-1|TRBD1|12|TRBV27|many
CASRTGNNEQFF
TGTGCCAGCCGGACAGGTAACAATGAGCAGTTCTTC
>TRBJ1-6|.|13|TRBV7-2|many
CASSLDGFSPLHF
TGTGCCAGCAGCTTAGACGGTTTTTCACCCCTCCACTTT
>TRBJ1-5|.|13|TRBV19|many
CASSIRLGQPQHF
TGTGCCAGTAGTATAAGGCTCGGTCAGCCCCAGCATTTT
>TRBJ2-1|.|12|TRBV25-1|.
CASSGYHNEQFF
TGTGCCAGCAGTGGCTATCACAATGAGCAGTTCTTC
>TRBJ2-7|.|15|TRBV7-9|many
CASSLPGTTAYEQYF
TGTGCCAGCAGCTTACCCGGGACAACGGCCTACGAGCAGTACTTC
>TRBJ2-2|.|13|TRBV19|many
CASSILRAGELFF
TGTGCCAGTAGTATTCTCCGGGCCGGGGAGCTGTTTTTT
>TRBJ2-1|TRBD2|15|TRBV5-4|many
CASSFSGGRYNEQFF
TGTGCCAGCAGCTTCAGCGGCGGGAGGTACAATGAGCAGTTCTTC
>TRBJ2-2|TRBD2|18|TRBV4-2|many
CASRPWSETSGRTGELFF
TGTGCCAGCAGACCCTGGTCCGAGACTAGCGGGCGCACCGGGGAGCTGTTTTTT
>TRBJ1-6|.|14|TRBV4-1|many
CASNPGHLNSPLHF
TGCGCCAGCAACCCGGGACACCTGAATTCACCCCTCCACTTT
>TRBJ2-3|.|15|TRBV24-1|.
CATSRPGTSTDTQYF
TGTGCCACCAGCCGCCCCGGGACAAGCACAGATACGCAGTATTTT
>TRBJ2-1|.|13|TRBV7-9|.
CATKGGSYNEQFF
TGTGCCACCAAAGGTGGGAGTTACAATGAGCAGTTCTTC